One and the same sample provided the 13 T cell receptor beta chains below, sequenced in a study of blood T cell repertoires in COVID-19. Libraries were prepared by immunoSEQ multiplex PCR; TCRdb keeps only in-frame clonotypes and omits some of them. The table records about 180,000 clones, roughly 80% of them present only once. Source material: peripheral blood. The receptors were gathered from a human donor in a cohort sampled during active COVID-19.

This chain links TRBV7-2 with TRBJ1-2; D call uncertain. Trimming stripped 1 base from V and 3 bases from J, with 9 bases between. CDR3 length equals 14 residues. From germline, CDR1 is SGHTA and CDR2 FQGNSA. This chain's CDR3 is CASSLVVGDYGYTF. CDR3 bases: TGTGCCAGCAGCTTAGTGGTCGGAGACTATGGCTACACCTTC.

This chain joins TRBV9 and TRBJ2-1; 11 bases map to TRBD1. Germline V lookup: CDR1 SGDLS, CDR2 YYNGEE. The CDR3 has 15 amino acids. V shed 7 bases, J shed 5 bases, and the junction held 8 bases outside the gene matches. Here the CDR3 reads CASGGGQGADNEQFF. Written as DNA, the CDR3 is TGTGCCAGCGGGGGAGGACAGGGGGCCGACAATGAGCAGTTCTTC.

The chain joins TRBV6-1 to TRBJ1-1; the D gene is possibly TRBD1 (6 bases). The V gene lost 4 bases and the J gene lost 5 bases, with 20 bases spanning the gap. The length of the CDR3 is 16 residues. CDR1 MNHNS and CDR2 SASEGT come from the germline V gene. The CDR3 is CASSAGMEGGGTEAFF. CDR3 DNA sequence: TGTGCCAGCAGTGCCGGGATGGAGGGGGGGGGAACTGAAGCTTTCTTT.

The J gene is TRBJ1-2, the V gene TRBV7-2; no clear D. The V end was cut by 1 base, the J end by 8 bases, with 11 bases between. The CDR3 is 13 residues long. Germline V gives CDR1 SGHTA, CDR2 FQGNSA. The CDR3 region has the DNA TGTGCCAGCAGCTTAGGAGCAGGATCGGGCTACACCTTC. Protein: CASSLGAGSGYTF. Supplemented by reference TRBV7-2 and TRBJ1-2, the full variable domain reads GAGVSQSPSNKVTEKGKDVELRCDPISGHTALYWYRQSLGQGLEFLIYFQGNSAPDKSGLPSDRFSAERTGGSVSTLTIQRTQQEDSAVYLCASSLGAGSGYTFGSGTRLTVV.

This clone was seen more than once but under ten times. The chain couples TRBV5-5 to TRBJ1-2; D is unresolved. Trimming took 1 base from V and 7 from J, leaving 8 bases between them. This CDR3 is 12 amino acids long. Germline V gene data show CDR1 as SGHKS and CDR2 as YYEKEE (reference sequence). CDR3 bases: TGTGCCAGCAGCTTGTACCCAGGTGGCTACACCTTC. It encodes CASSLYPGGYTF.

This chain joins TRBV7-2 and TRBJ1-4; D is unresolved. Trimming pared 5 bases from V and 4 bases from J, leaving 11 bases between. CDR1 SGHTA and CDR2 FQGNSA come from the germline V gene. The CDR3 extends over 14 amino acids. CDR3 in amino acids: CASSPSLINEKLFF. The CDR3, as DNA: TGTGCCAGCAGCCCTAGTTTAATTAATGAAAAACTGTTTTTT.

The rearrangement uses TRBV5-4 and TRBJ1-2; 12 positions match TRBD1. The CDR3 totals 17 residues. With 0 bases clipped from V and 4 bases from J, the junction kept 7 bases outside the gene matches. CDR1 and CDR2 from the germline V gene are SGHNT and YYREEE (reference sequence). CDR3 sequence (DNA): TGTGCCAGCAGCTTGGTGGGGACAGGGGGCGACGGCTATGGCTACACCTTC. This sequence encodes CASSLVGTGGDGYGYTF.

This clone has more than one count but fewer than ten. The genes are TRBV18 and TRBJ1-1; 7 nucleotides line up with TRBD1. The CDR3 contains 15 residues. In germline, CDR1 is KGHSH, CDR2 LQKENI. The V gene end was trimmed by 2 bases and the J gene end by 3 bases; junction bases not matched to a gene: 6. The CDR3, as DNA: TGTGCCAGCTCACCAAGGACAGGAGGGGACACTGAAGCTTTCTTT. This gives the protein CASSPRTGGDTEAFF.

This clone was observed a handful of times. This chain connects TRBV28 to TRBJ1-4; 8 nucleotides agree with TRBD1. V dropped 5 bases and J dropped 2; count of bases not matched to a gene: 16. The CDR3 runs 19 residues. Germline values: CDR1 MDHEN, CDR2 SYDVKM. The chain's CDR3 is CASSTVTGVFGSTNEKLFF. CDR3 bases: TGTGCCAGCAGTACCGTGACAGGGGTCTTCGGTAGCACTAATGAAAAACTGTTTTTT.

This clone was seen a handful of times. This chain joins TRBV7-9 and TRBJ2-2; 9 bases agree with TRBD1. V dropped 2 bases and J dropped 6; count of bases not matched to a gene: 4. Germline-derived CDR1 and CDR2 are SEHNR and FQNEAQ (reference sequence). This CDR3 has 15 amino acids. The CDR3 DNA is TGTGCCAGCAGCTTATTAACAGGGGGCTCCGGGGAGCTGTTTTTT. Its protein product is CASSLLTGGSGELFF.

The DNA of the CDR3 is TGTGCCAGTAGTCACCGGGACAGCCTCTCTGGAAACACCATATATTTT. This encodes CASSHRDSLSGNTIYF. The chain joins TRBV19 to TRBJ1-3, with 7 bases identical to TRBD1. V dropped 5 bases and J dropped 0; count of bases not matched to a gene: 7. The CDR3 loop spans 16 amino acids. CDR1 LNHDA and CDR2 SQIVND come from the germline V gene (reference sequence).

The J gene is TRBJ2-1, the V gene TRBV30; maybe TRBD2 (6 bases). Trimming took 8 bases from V and 8 from J, leaving 10 bases between them. Germline V CDR1 and CDR2: GTSNPN, SVGIG (reference sequence). The CDR3 sequence is 10 residues long. The CDR3 is CALGRYEQFF. The CDR3 bases are TGTGCCCTGGGGAGGTATGAGCAGTTCTTC.

This chain uses TRBV27 with TRBJ2-1; TRBD1 agrees at 12 bases. The germline V gene has CDR1 MNHEY and CDR2 SMNVEV (reference sequence). With 5 bases clipped from V and 8 bases from J, the junction kept 4 bases outside the gene matches. The CDR3 consists of 14 residues. The CDR3 is CASSLGTGGYEQFF. The CDR3 nucleotides read TGTGCCAGCAGTCTCGGGACAGGGGGCTATGAGCAGTTCTTC.